This T cell receptor beta chain was retrieved from a study of tumor and adjacent non-tumor tissue in lung cancer. At the level of the study: Aged roughly 31 to 76 years, patients included fewer than 11 men and 5 women with stage I to III disease. Around 4.5 million productive TCRbeta reads were obtained per sample on average.

The germline V gene encodes CDR1 SGHAT and CDR2 FQNNGV. This CDR3 comprises 13 residues. Points from the study as a whole: Tumor TCR diversity, when higher, was linked to shorter survival. Tumor repertoires had a smaller top 100 clone share than normal lung.

RNA was extracted from bulk tissue without any cell sorting. The normal lung tissue was taken more than 3 cm from the tumor edge. A modified ARM-PCR protocol with three rounds of nested PCR amplified TCRbeta. TCRdb reprocessed the multiplex PCR reads with MiXCR, giving one entry per CDR3 protein. The sample includes some 100,000 distinct CDR3 sequences, over 55% of them seen just once. Remarks on this clonotype: What it binds is unknown. A read error may account for a junction end that differs from germline.

The sequence came from a man aged 25-45 years with non-small cell lung cancer. Sequencing was carried out using distant non-tumor lung tissue. The chain links TRBV11-2 to TRBJ2-7; no clear D. The CDR3 is CTSSLTDSYEQYF. In DNA form, the CDR3 reads TGTACCAGCAGCTTAACAGACTCCTACGAGCAGTACTTC.